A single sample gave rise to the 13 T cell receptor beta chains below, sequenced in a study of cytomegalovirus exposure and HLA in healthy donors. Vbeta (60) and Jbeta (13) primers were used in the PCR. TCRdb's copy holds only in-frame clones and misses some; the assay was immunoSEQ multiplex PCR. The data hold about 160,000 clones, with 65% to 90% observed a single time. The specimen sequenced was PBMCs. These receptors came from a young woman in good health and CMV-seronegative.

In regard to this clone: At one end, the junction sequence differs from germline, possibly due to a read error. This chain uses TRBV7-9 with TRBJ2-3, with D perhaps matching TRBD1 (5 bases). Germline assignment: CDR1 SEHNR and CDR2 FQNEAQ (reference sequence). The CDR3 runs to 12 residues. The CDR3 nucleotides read TGTTCCAGCCTGGGGTACAAGGGGCTCCTGTATTTT. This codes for CSSLGYKGLLYF.

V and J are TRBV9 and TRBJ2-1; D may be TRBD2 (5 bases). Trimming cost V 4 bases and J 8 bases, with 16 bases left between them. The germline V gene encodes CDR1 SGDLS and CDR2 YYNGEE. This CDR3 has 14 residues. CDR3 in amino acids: CASSRSGGRDEQFF. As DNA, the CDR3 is TGTGCCAGCAGCCGGTCGGGCGGGCGGGATGAGCAGTTCTTC.

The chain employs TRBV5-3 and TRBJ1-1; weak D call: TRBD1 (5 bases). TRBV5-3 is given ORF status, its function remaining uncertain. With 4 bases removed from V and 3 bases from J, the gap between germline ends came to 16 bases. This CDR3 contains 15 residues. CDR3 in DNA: TGTGCCAGAAGCCAGCTGCAGGGTGCGGACACTGAAGCTTTCTTT. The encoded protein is CARSQLQGADTEAFF.

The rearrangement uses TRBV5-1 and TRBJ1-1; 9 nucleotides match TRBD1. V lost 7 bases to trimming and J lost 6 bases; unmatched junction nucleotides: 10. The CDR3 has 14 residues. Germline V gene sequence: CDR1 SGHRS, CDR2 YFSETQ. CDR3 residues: CASEPGTGISEAFF. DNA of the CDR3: TGCGCCAGCGAACCCGGGACAGGGATCTCTGAAGCTTTCTTT.

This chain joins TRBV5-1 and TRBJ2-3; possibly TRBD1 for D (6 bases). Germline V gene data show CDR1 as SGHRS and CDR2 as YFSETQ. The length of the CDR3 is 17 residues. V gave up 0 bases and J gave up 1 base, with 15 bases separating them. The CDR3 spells CASSLARGSGGTDTQYF. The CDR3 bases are TGCGCCAGCAGCTTGGCGAGGGGGAGTGGGGGCACAGATACGCAGTATTTT.

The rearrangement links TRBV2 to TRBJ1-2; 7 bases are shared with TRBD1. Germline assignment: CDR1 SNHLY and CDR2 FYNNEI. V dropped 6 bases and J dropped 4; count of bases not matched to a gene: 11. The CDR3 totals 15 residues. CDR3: CASSLQGRRSYGYTF. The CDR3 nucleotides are TGTGCCAGCAGCTTACAGGGGAGAAGGAGCTATGGCTACACCTTC.

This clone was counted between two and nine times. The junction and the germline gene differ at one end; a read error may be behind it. The CDR3 sequence: CASSETSGSSDEQYF. In DNA form, the CDR3 reads TGTGCCAGCAGTGAGACGAGCGGGAGCTCCGACGAGCAGTACTTC. The chain uses TRBV6-1 and TRBJ2-7; 8 positions match TRBD2. The CDR3 extends over 15 amino acids. Germline V CDR1 and CDR2: MNHNS, SASEGT.

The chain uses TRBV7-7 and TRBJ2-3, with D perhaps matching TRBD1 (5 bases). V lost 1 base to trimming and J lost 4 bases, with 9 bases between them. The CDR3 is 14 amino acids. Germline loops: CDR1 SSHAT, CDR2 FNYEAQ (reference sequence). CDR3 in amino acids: CASSLGQQADTQYF. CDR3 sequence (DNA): TGTGCCAGCAGCTTAGGACAGCAGGCAGATACGCAGTATTTT.

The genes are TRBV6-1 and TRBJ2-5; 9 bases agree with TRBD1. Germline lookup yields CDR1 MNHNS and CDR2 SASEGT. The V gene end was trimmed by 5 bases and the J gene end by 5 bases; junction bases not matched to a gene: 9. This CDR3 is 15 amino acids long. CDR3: CASSSTGGAEETQYF. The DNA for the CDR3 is TGTGCCAGCAGTTCTACAGGGGGCGCGGAGGAGACCCAGTACTTC.

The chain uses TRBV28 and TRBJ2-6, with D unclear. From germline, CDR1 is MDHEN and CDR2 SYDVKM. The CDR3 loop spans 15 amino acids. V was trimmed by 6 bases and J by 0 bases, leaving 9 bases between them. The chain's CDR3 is CASRGESSGANVLTF. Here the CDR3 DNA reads TGTGCCAGCAGGGGCGAAAGCTCTGGGGCCAACGTCCTGACTTTC.

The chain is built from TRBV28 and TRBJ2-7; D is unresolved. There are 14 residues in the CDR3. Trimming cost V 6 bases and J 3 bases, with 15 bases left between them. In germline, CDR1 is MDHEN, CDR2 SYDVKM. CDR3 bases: TGTGCCAGCAGCTTGACAAGGCTAAACTACGAGCAGTACTTC. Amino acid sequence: CASSLTRLNYEQYF.

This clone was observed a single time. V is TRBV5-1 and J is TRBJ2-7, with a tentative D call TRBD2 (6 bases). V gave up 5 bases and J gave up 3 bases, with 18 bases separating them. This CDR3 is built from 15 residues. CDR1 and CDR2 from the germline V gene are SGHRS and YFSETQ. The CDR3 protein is CASRYWGESNYEQYF. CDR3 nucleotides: TGCGCCAGCAGATACTGGGGGGAGAGCAACTACGAGCAGTACTTC.

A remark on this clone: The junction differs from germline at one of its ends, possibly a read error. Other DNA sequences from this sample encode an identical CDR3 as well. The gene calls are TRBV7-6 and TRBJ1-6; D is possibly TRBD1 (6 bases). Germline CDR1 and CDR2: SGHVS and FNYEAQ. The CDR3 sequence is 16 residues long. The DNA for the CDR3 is TGCGCCAGCAGCCGACTGGACAGTTCCTATAATTCACCCCTCCACTTT. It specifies CASSRLDSSYNSPLHF.